This TCR beta chain stems from a study of human T cells and chemical hapten exposure. The wider study: Per-sample TCR yield variability stemmed mainly from small pooled library volume differences. The study, taken as a whole, reports: Versus controls, expanded TCRs had significantly more large CDR3 similarity clusters.

Per the germline V gene, CDR1 is ENHRY and CDR2 is SYGVKD. V lost 8 bases and J 4 bases, leaving 11 bases between the germline ends. The CDR3 covers 13 residues. Stated time point: patch test 1, 2 weeks after DPC sensitization. Described treatment: therapeutic diphenylcyclopropenone sensitization with weekly scalp DPC. MiXCR, applied by TCRdb to the RACE reads, yields one record per CDR3 protein. The sample holds more than 70,000 distinct CDR3 sequences; about 12% are singletons and the top ten take roughly 3.4%. As for this clonotype: As yet, its antigen is unknown.

The receptor's source is an older woman with alopecia areata. Some clones in this sample may be carry-over from other donors' samples. Sequencing used whole blood, obtained in connection with sensitization to the hapten diphenylcyclopropenone (DPC). The chain links TRBV10-3 to TRBJ2-2, with D possibly being TRBD2 (5 bases). CDR3 amino acids: CAIGGSGTGELFF. CDR3 coding DNA: TGTGCCATCGGAGGCTCGGGCACCGGGGAGCTGTTTTTT.